This TCR beta chain was recorded in a study of neurological immune-mediated disorders. Study in general: Of the multiple sclerosis patients, approximately 35 in total, around 31 were relapsing-remitting and 3 were secondary progressive.

The CDR3 is 14 residues long. Germline V gene lookup returns CDR1 DFQATT and CDR2 SNEGSKA (reference sequence). The V end was cut by 6 bases, the J end by 5 bases, with 19 bases between. This clonotype was counted ten times or more. What it binds is unknown. General observations from the study: When grouped phylogenetically, the repertoires of 18 of the 34 multiple sclerosis patients fell together in one related-CDR3 cluster, which is a possible signature.

The cDNA was generated by 5'RACE with 10-nucleotide random UMIs. TCRdb called the 5' RACE reads again in MiXCR, with one record for every CDR3 protein. Here the sample spans approximately 66,000 distinct CDR3 sequences, about 4.9% being singletons. The origin of this receptor is a man under 40 with multiple sclerosis. The chain employs TRBV20-1 and TRBJ1-1, with D perhaps TRBD1 (6 bases). Sequenced: PBMCs. CDR3 coding DNA: TGCAGTGCGCCCCGCACTCCAGGGGTGACTGAAGCTTTCTTT. Its translation: CSAPRTPGVTEAFF.